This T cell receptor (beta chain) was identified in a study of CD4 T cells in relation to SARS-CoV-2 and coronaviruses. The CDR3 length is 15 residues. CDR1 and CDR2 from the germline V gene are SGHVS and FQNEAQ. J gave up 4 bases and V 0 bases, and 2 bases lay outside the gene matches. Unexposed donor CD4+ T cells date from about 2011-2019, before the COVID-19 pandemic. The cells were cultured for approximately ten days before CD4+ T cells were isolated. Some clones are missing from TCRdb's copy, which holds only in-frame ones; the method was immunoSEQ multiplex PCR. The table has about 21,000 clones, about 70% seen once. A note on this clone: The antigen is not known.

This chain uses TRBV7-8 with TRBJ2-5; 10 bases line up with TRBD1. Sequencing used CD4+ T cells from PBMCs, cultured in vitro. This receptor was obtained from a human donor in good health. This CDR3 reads CASSLAGQGSETQYF. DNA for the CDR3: TGTGCCAGCAGCTTAGCGGGACAGGGGTCAGAGACCCAGTACTTC.